This T cell receptor (beta chain) comes out of a study of cytomegalovirus exposure and HLA in healthy donors. Primers included in the PCR were 60 Vbeta and 13 Jbeta primers. Using immunoSEQ multiplex PCR, the repertoire was profiled, and TCRdb retains in-frame clones only, with some absent. The table lists more than 150,000 clones, over 80% of them singletons. In regard to this clone: One end of the junction fails to match germline, which may point to a read error.

Material: PBMCs. The TCR was taken from a man between 40 and 49 years old in good health and CMV-seropositive.

CDR3 nucleotide sequence: TGTGCCAGCAGCTTGGGCGACTCCTACGAGCAGCACTTC. It translates to CASSLGDSYEQHF. The J gene is TRBJ2-7, the V gene TRBV5-6; D unresolved. This CDR3 region has 13 residues. The V gene's germline CDR1 is SGHDT and CDR2 YYEEEE.